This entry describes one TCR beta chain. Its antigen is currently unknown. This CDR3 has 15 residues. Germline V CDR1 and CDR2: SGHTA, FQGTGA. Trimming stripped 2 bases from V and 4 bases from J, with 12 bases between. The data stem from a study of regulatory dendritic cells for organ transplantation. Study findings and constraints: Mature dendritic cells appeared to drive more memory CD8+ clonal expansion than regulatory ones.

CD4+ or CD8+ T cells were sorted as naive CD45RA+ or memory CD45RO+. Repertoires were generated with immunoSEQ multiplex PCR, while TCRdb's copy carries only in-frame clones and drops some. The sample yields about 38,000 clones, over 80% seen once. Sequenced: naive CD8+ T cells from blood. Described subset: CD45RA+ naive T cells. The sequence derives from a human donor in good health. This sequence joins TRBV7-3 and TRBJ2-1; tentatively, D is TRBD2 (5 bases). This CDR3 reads CASSLDERLYNEQFF. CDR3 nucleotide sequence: TGTGCCAGCAGCTTAGATGAGCGGTTATACAATGAGCAGTTCTTC. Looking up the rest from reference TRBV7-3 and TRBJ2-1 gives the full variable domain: GAGVSQTPSNKVTEKGKYVELRCDPISGHTALYWYRQSLGQGPEFLIYFQGTGAADDSGLPNDRFFAVRPEGSVSTLKIQRTERGDSAVYLCASSLDERLYNEQFFGPGTRLTVL.